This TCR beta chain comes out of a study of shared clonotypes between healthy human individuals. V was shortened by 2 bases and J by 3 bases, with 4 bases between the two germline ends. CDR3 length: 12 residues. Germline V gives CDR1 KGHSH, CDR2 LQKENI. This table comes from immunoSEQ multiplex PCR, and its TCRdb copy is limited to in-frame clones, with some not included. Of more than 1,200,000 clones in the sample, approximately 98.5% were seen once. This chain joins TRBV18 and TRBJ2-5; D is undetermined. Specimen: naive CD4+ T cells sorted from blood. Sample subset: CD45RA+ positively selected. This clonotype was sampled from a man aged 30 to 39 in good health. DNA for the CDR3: TGTGCCAGCTCACCAATCAAAGAGACCCAGTACTTC. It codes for CASSPIKETQYF.